One sample yielded the 25 T cell receptor beta chains listed below, sequenced in a study of siplizumab effects on memory and regulatory T cells. The data were produced by immunoSEQ multiplex PCR, yet TCRdb's version contains in-frame clones alone and is incomplete. The table records some 100,000 clones, 94% of them present only once. The sample was Tregs sorted from blood. The receptors were sampled from a human donor in good health.

This chain joins TRBV19 and TRBJ2-7, with TRBD1 matching over 9 bases. V trimming: 5 bases; J trimming: 10 bases; junction bases outside the gene matches: 9. Looked up from germline, CDR1 is LNHDA and CDR2 is SQIVND (reference sequence). The CDR3 is 13 amino acids. The CDR3 bases are TGTGCCAGTAGTCCTATGGACAGGGGACTACAGTACTTC. The encoded protein is CASSPMDRGLQYF. Supplemented by reference TRBV19 and TRBJ2-7, the full variable domain reads DGGITQSPKYLFRKEGQNVTLSCEQNLNHDAMYWYRQDPGQGLRLIYYSQIVNDFQKGDIAEGYSVSREKKESFPLTVTSAQKNPTAFYLCASSPMDRGLQYFGPGTRLTVT.

CDR3: CASSLLGLGSQETQYF. In nucleotides, the CDR3 is TGCGCCAGCAGCTTGTTGGGCTTGGGAAGCCAAGAGACCCAGTACTTC. The V and J genes are TRBV5-1 and TRBJ2-5; D not certain. This CDR3 spans 16 amino acids. The V gene lost 1 base and the J gene lost 1 base, with 14 bases spanning the gap. Germline V CDR1 and CDR2: SGHRS, YFSETQ.

This clone has just a few counts. The rearrangement links TRBV6-6 to TRBJ1-5, with unresolved D. CDR1 and CDR2 (germline): MNHNY, SVGAGI (reference sequence). The CDR3 totals 14 residues. Trimming cost V 5 bases and J 0 bases, with 8 bases left between them. CDR3: CASSQGLSNQPQHF. CDR3 in DNA: TGTGCCAGCAGTCAAGGTCTTAGCAATCAGCCCCAGCATTTT.

This clone showed up just once. The CDR3 sequence is CASLEEPSTDTQYF. The CDR3, as DNA: TGTGCCAGCTTGGAAGAACCTAGCACAGATACGCAGTATTTT. The J gene is TRBJ2-3, the V gene TRBV5-4; D is unresolved. V dropped 7 bases and J dropped 0 bases, with 12 bases sitting between them. Germline V CDR1 and CDR2: SGHNT, YYREEE (reference sequence). This CDR3 is built from 14 residues.

V gene TRBV25-1 combines with J gene TRBJ2-1, with a weak D call TRBD1 (6 bases). Trimming removed 10 bases at V and 3 bases at J, with 7 bases between. Germline loops: CDR1 MGHDK, CDR2 SYGVNS. The CDR3 contains 11 residues. For the CDR3, the DNA is TGTGCCACAGGGGACTACAATGAGCAGTTCTTC. As protein: CATGDYNEQFF.

The J gene is TRBJ1-1, the V gene TRBV30; TRBD1 is a possible D gene (6 bases). V lost 1 base and J lost 1, with 7 bases in between. The CDR3 consists of 13 residues. In germline, CDR1 is GTSNPN, CDR2 SVGIG (reference sequence). Here the CDR3 DNA reads TGTGCCTGGAGTGGCAGGGGGAACACTGAAGCTTTCTTT. Translating gives CAWSGRGNTEAFF.

This sequence joins TRBV19 and TRBJ1-6; D not resolved. CDR1 and CDR2 (germline): LNHDA, SQIVND (reference sequence). This CDR3 is 14 amino acids long. Trimming pared 0 bases from V and 7 bases from J, leaving 7 bases between. The CDR3 region has the DNA TGTGCCAGTAGTATAGATCCAGGAAATTCACCCCTCCACTTT. The encoded protein is CASSIDPGNSPLHF.

The gene calls are TRBV28 and TRBJ1-3; TRBD1 agrees at 9 bases. The CDR3 runs to 17 residues. The germline gives CDR1 MDHEN, CDR2 SYDVKM. J was trimmed by 3 bases and V by 8 bases; bases with no gene match: 14. The CDR3 loop reads CASGPPRTGEVGNTIYF. The DNA of the CDR3 is TGTGCCAGCGGACCGCCGAGGACAGGGGAAGTTGGAAACACCATATATTTT.

The gene calls are TRBV19 and TRBJ1-6, with D perhaps TRBD1 (5 bases). This CDR3 comprises 15 residues. V was pared by 6 bases and J by 9 bases, with 18 bases between. In germline, CDR1 is LNHDA, CDR2 SQIVND (reference sequence). CDR3 region: CASRRSGLVGSPLHF. CDR3 coding DNA: TGTGCCAGTAGGCGATCGGGGCTTGTAGGTTCACCCCTCCACTTT.

The J gene is TRBJ2-1, the V gene TRBV4-1; TRBD2 agrees at 11 bases. Trimming cost V 6 bases and J 5 bases; bases outside gene matches: 6. The CDR3 has 15 amino acids. CDR1 is MGHRA and CDR2 is YSYEKL in the germline V gene. The CDR3 region is CASRLLAGVHNEQFF. The CDR3 region has the DNA TGCGCCAGCAGGCTACTAGCGGGAGTCCACAATGAGCAGTTCTTC.

The chain is built from TRBV10-3 and TRBJ1-1; no firm D call. The CDR3 consists of 13 residues. Germline V gene data show CDR1 as ENHRY and CDR2 as SYGVKD. V gave up 10 bases and J gave up 0 bases, with 12 bases separating them. The CDR3 DNA follows: TGTGCCAGCTCTCCGGTGATGAACACTGAAGCTTTCTTT. Protein: CASSPVMNTEAFF.

V and J are TRBV6-5 and TRBJ2-2; unclear D gene. Trimming stripped 1 base from V and 6 bases from J, with 9 bases between. CDR1 and CDR2 (germline): MNHEY, SVGAGI. The CDR3 loop spans 14 amino acids. CDR3 sequence (DNA): TGTGCCAGCAGTTACTTGACCGGATCCGGGGAGCTGTTTTTT. This encodes CASSYLTGSGELFF.

This sequence joins TRBV2 and TRBJ2-7; D is possibly TRBD1 (5 bases). The CDR3 has 14 residues. Trimming removed 1 base from V and 2 bases from J, with 9 bases in between. The germline V gene encodes CDR1 SNHLY and CDR2 FYNNEI. CDR3 protein: CASSEGTIPYEQYF. In DNA, the CDR3 is TGTGCCAGCAGTGAAGGGACAATCCCCTACGAGCAGTACTTC.

This chain joins TRBV2 and TRBJ2-1; D is undetermined. Germline V lookup: CDR1 SNHLY, CDR2 FYNNEI. This CDR3 region has 13 residues. Trimming stripped 8 bases from V and 0 bases from J, with 8 bases between. The CDR3 DNA sequence: TGTGCCAGCTCGGCCTCCTCCTACAATGAGCAGTTCTTC. Translated: CASSASSYNEQFF.

This chain connects TRBV10-3 to TRBJ1-3; TRBD1 agrees at 9 bases. CDR1 and CDR2 (germline): ENHRY, SYGVKD. Losses at the gene ends were 6 bases for V and 2 bases for J; bases not matched to a gene: 17. The CDR3 runs 19 residues. The CDR3 nucleotides are TGTGCCATCAGGCAACGACTTGCGAAACAGGGGGCGGCTGGAAACACCATATATTTT. It translates to CAIRQRLAKQGAAGNTIYF.

As regards this clone: The sample has other DNA sequences that encode this CDR3 too. V usage is TRBV5-1 and J usage is TRBJ2-5; unclear D gene. V was cut by 0 bases and J by 2 bases, with 2 bases left in between. CDR3 length: 12 amino acids. CDR1 and CDR2 (germline): SGHRS, YFSETQ. In DNA, the CDR3 is TGCGCCAGCAGCTTGGTGCAAGAGACCCAGTACTTC. This translates into CASSLVQETQYF.

This rearrangement joins TRBV10-2 to TRBJ2-7; TRBD1 aligns across 8 bases. After removal of 6 bases from V and 3 bases from J, the junction contained 4 bases not matched to a gene. There are 13 residues in the CDR3. Germline V CDR1 and CDR2: WSHSY, SAAADI. In DNA form, the CDR3 reads TGCGCCAGCAGACGACAGGGGTTCTACGAGCAGTACTTC. This encodes CASRRQGFYEQYF.

This chain links TRBV7-8 with TRBJ1-5; TRBD1 might be the D (5 bases). The germline V gene encodes CDR1 SGHVS and CDR2 FQNEAQ. V gave up 3 bases and J gave up 4 bases, with 13 bases separating them. The CDR3 runs 15 residues. CDR3 region: CASSLGQRSNQPQHF. DNA of the CDR3: TGTGCCAGCAGCTTGGGGCAGCGCAGTAATCAGCCCCAGCATTTT.

V usage is TRBV10-3 and J usage is TRBJ2-3; D unresolved. V was cut by 6 bases and J by 6 bases, with 13 bases left in between. CDR1 ENHRY and CDR2 SYGVKD come from the germline V gene. CDR3 length: 13 residues. This CDR3 is CAIRTPLGDTQYF. The CDR3 nucleotides read TGTGCCATCAGGACTCCACTGGGGGATACGCAGTATTTT.

The chain links TRBV5-1 to TRBJ2-5; no clear D gene. Germline CDR1 reads SGHRS; CDR2 reads YFSETQ. V was shortened by 5 bases and J by 5 bases, with 10 bases between the two germline ends. This CDR3 comprises 12 residues. The CDR3 reads CASSTPRETQYF. The DNA for the CDR3 is TGCGCCAGCAGTACCCCACGCGAGACCCAGTACTTC.

V gene TRBV4-1 combines with J gene TRBJ2-7, with D perhaps TRBD2 (6 bases). V shed 1 base and J shed 3 bases, with 19 bases lying between them. This CDR3 has 17 amino acids. Germline V gene sequence: CDR1 MGHRA, CDR2 YSYEKL. Here the CDR3 DNA reads TGCGCCAGCAGCCAAGGAGTCGGGGGAGCATTTCACTACGAGCAGTACTTC. It encodes CASSQGVGGAFHYEQYF.

This clone was detected once. The V gene is TRBV5-1, the J gene TRBJ2-6, with no clear D. Germline CDR1 reads SGHRS; CDR2 reads YFSETQ. V lost 3 bases to trimming and J lost 4 bases, with 14 bases between them. This CDR3 comprises 16 residues. CDR3 DNA: TGCGCCAGCAGCTCGTCGGTAATTATGGGGGCCAACGTCCTGACTTTC. This sequence encodes CASSSSVIMGANVLTF.

The gene calls are TRBV6-4 and TRBJ2-1; a possible D gene is TRBD2 (5 bases). Trimming cost V 6 bases and J 10 bases, with 16 bases left between them. The germline gives CDR1 MRHNA, CDR2 SNTAGT. The CDR3 consists of 13 residues. The CDR3: CASRNKLVREQFF. In DNA, the CDR3 is TGTGCCAGCAGAAACAAACTAGTTCGAGAGCAGTTCTTC.

V and J are TRBV7-9 and TRBJ1-4; 8 nucleotides align to TRBD1. Per germline, CDR1 SEHNR and CDR2 FQNEAQ (reference sequence). CDR3 length equals 14 residues. Trimming at V came to 9 bases and at J to 4 bases, leaving 7 bases not matched to a gene. CDR3 loop: CASHEGQVNEKLFF. The CDR3 DNA is TGTGCCAGTCACGAGGGACAGGTTAATGAAAAACTGTTTTTT.

The rearrangement links TRBV28 to TRBJ1-4; 7 bases are shared with TRBD1. With V trimmed by 5 bases and J by 0 bases, 6 bases remained unmatched. The CDR3 totals 16 residues. CDR1 is MDHEN and CDR2 is SYDVKM in the germline V gene. CDR3 sequence (DNA): TGTGCCAGCAGTACCTGGGACAGTGCAACTAATGAAAAACTGTTTTTT. It codes for CASSTWDSATNEKLFF.